The present T cell receptor (beta chain) was sequenced within a study of graft-versus-host responses after intestinal transplantation. The study, taken as a whole, reports: The presence of high graft-versus-host to host-versus-graft clonal ratios in allografts characterized patients with graft-donor T cell macrochimerism. Recipient-marrow GvH clones were detected, some having first appeared in ileum or blood. Among circulating GvH clones, peak levels were associated with early post-transplant declines in HvG clones.

Turning to this clone: Antigen specificity is unknown.

Here immunoSEQ multiplex PCR was the method, and the copy in TCRdb shows in-frame clones only, minus some. Of about 24,000 clones listed, around 85% are singletons. Sequenced material: PBMCs, taken 450 to 480 days after intestinal transplant. The TCR sequence derives from a human patient who received an intestinal transplant, so some T cells may come from the graft donor.

The CDR3 sequence is CACLGTSGRSSYNEQFF. In DNA, the CDR3 is TGTGCGTGCTTGGGGACTAGCGGGAGAAGCTCCTACAATGAGCAGTTCTTC. V and J are TRBV2 and TRBJ2-1; 14 positions match TRBD2. CDR3 length equals 17 residues. Germline values: CDR1 SNHLY, CDR2 FYNNEI.